The 22 T cell receptor beta chains given below trace back to one sample, sequenced in a study of shared clonotypes between healthy human individuals. TCRdb's table, derived via immunoSEQ multiplex PCR, lists solely in-frame clones and lacks some. The table records some 2,500,000 clones, 90% to 95% of them present only once. The sample taken for sequencing was naive CD4+ T cells from PBMCs. Documented subset: CD45RA+ positively selected. Receptors originate from a man younger than 35 in good health. Some clones in this sample may be carry-over from other donors' samples.

The chain employs TRBV7-9 and TRBJ2-1; 12 bases map to TRBD2. This CDR3 is 15 amino acids long. Germline V lookup: CDR1 SEHNR, CDR2 FQNEAQ (reference sequence). Trimming removed 5 bases from V and 7 bases from J; junction bases left unmatched: 6. The CDR3 is CASSPRLAGANEQFF. Here the CDR3 DNA reads TGTGCCAGCAGCCCCCGACTAGCGGGAGCTAATGAGCAGTTCTTC.

This chain connects TRBV4-2 to TRBJ2-5, with 8 bases fitting TRBD2. The CDR3 totals 17 residues. Losses at the gene ends were 5 bases for V and 4 bases for J; bases not matched to a gene: 15. Germline assignment: CDR1 LGHNA and CDR2 YNFKEQ. DNA for the CDR3: TGTGCCAGCAGCGGCCGACCTCCCCCGGGACTAGTAGAGACCCAGTACTTC. Translation gives CASSGRPPPGLVETQYF.

The V call is TRBV28, the J call TRBJ1-1; TRBD1 might be the D (6 bases). The CDR3 covers 16 residues. Trimming removed 6 bases from V and 5 bases from J, with 22 bases in between. The germline CDR1 and CDR2 sequences are MDHEN and SYDVKM. The CDR3 DNA sequence: TGTGCCAGCAGCACAAACCCAGGGGTAAGGAATACTGAAGCTTTCTTT. Protein: CASSTNPGVRNTEAFF.

This chain joins TRBV7-2 and TRBJ2-1; D is possibly TRBD2 (5 bases). V was clipped by 4 bases and J by 7 bases, with 14 bases between them. Germline V CDR1 and CDR2: SGHTA, FQGNSA. The CDR3 loop spans 14 amino acids. CDR3 in amino acids: CASSSDSGENEQFF. CDR3 coding DNA: TGTGCCAGCAGCTCCGACTCCGGGGAAAATGAGCAGTTCTTC.

This clone was counted between two and nine times. The V gene is TRBV18, the J gene TRBJ1-3; 7 nucleotides align to TRBD1. The CDR3 loop spans 17 amino acids. V was pared by 6 bases and J by 2 bases, with 13 bases of the junction left unmatched. Germline lookup yields CDR1 KGHSH and CDR2 LQKENI. The CDR3 here is CASSPVRDSGPGNTIYF. As DNA, the CDR3 is TGTGCCAGCTCGCCCGTCCGGGACAGTGGACCTGGAAACACCATATATTTT. Using reference TRBV18 and TRBJ1-3 for the parts outside the CDR3, the full variable domain is NAGVMQNPRHLVRRRGQEARLRCSPMKGHSHVYWYRQLPEEGLKFMVYLQKENIIDESGMPKERFSAEFPKEGPSILRIQQVVRGDSAAYFCASSPVRDSGPGNTIYFGEGSWLTVV.

The chain has TRBV6-5 and TRBJ2-7, with 11 positions matching TRBD2. Germline V gene sequence: CDR1 MNHEY, CDR2 SVGAGI. The CDR3 extends over 15 amino acids. J lost 3 bases, V lost 2 bases, and 3 bases had no gene match. This CDR3 reads CASSYLGTSGYEQYF. The CDR3 DNA follows: TGTGCCAGCAGTTACCTTGGGACTAGCGGCTACGAGCAGTACTTC.

Comments on this clone: Other DNA sequences within the sample encode an identical CDR3. The chain links TRBV28 to TRBJ2-1; TRBD2 matches at 11 bases. V shed 5 bases and J 4 bases; nucleotides not matched to a gene: 7. CDR3 size: 16 residues. Germline lookup yields CDR1 MDHEN and CDR2 SYDVKM. The CDR3 sequence is CASSPPGLAAYNEQFF. The CDR3 nucleotides are TGTGCCAGCAGTCCGCCGGGACTAGCGGCATACAATGAGCAGTTCTTC.

The chain links TRBV28 to TRBJ1-3, with D unclear. The CDR3 has 15 amino acids. The V gene lost 5 bases and the J gene lost 2 bases, with 13 bases spanning the gap. CDR1 and CDR2 from the germline V gene are MDHEN and SYDVKM. The DNA of the CDR3 is TGTGCCAGCAGTCCAAGACCACGGGCTGGAAACACCATATATTTT. Amino acids: CASSPRPRAGNTIYF.

V usage is TRBV7-8 and J usage is TRBJ2-5; TRBD2 is a possible D gene (5 bases). Trimming left V 3 bases short and J 4 bases short, with 6 bases between. The CDR3 totals 12 residues. In germline, CDR1 is SGHVS, CDR2 FQNEAQ. DNA for the CDR3: TGTGCCAGCAGCTTGAGCGGAGAGACCCAGTACTTC. Translation gives CASSLSGETQYF.

This clone appeared a single time. V is TRBV9 and J is TRBJ2-7, with D possibly matching TRBD2 (6 bases). The CDR3 is 14 residues long. Germline CDR1 reads SGDLS; CDR2 reads YYNGEE. V gave up 0 bases and J gave up 6 bases, with 13 bases separating them. The CDR3 here is CASSVVGGGSEQYF. CDR3 nucleotides: TGTGCCAGCAGCGTAGTTGGGGGAGGTTCCGAGCAGTACTTC.

As regards this clone: Other DNA sequences in the same sample also yield this CDR3. V gene TRBV7-2 combines with J gene TRBJ1-1; 8 nucleotides agree with TRBD1. This CDR3 is built from 13 residues. CDR1 is SGHTA, CDR2 FQGNSA, per germline. J gave up 4 bases and V 3 bases, and 1 base lay outside the gene matches. The CDR3 nucleotides are TGTGCCAGCAGCTTGGACAGGGCCACTGAAGCTTTCTTT. Translated, it gives CASSLDRATEAFF.

The CDR3 nucleotides are TGTGCCAGCAGCCCAAGGGATAGGGGTGAGACCCAGTACTTC. Translation gives CASSPRDRGETQYF. J is TRBJ2-5 and V is TRBV11-1; D perhaps matches TRBD1 (5 bases). CDR3 size: 14 residues. Germline V gene data show CDR1 as SGHAT and CDR2 as FQDESV (reference sequence). Trimming left V 5 bases short and J 5 bases short, with 15 bases between.

The J gene is TRBJ1-5, the V gene TRBV5-8, with 8 nucleotides matching TRBD1. Trimming cost V 4 bases and J 4 bases; bases outside gene matches: 7. CDR1 and CDR2 from the germline V gene are SGHTS and YDEGEE. The CDR3 has 15 amino acids. For the CDR3, the DNA is TGTGCCAGCAGCCCCCCCGGGACAGGAAATCAGCCCCAGCATTTT. Residues: CASSPPGTGNQPQHF.

The chain links TRBV28 to TRBJ2-5, with a possible D match to TRBD2 (6 bases). Germline CDR1 reads MDHEN; CDR2 reads SYDVKM. There are 16 residues in the CDR3. V dropped 6 bases and J dropped 4 bases, with 21 bases sitting between them. CDR3 DNA: TGTGCCAGCAGCCTCTTTAACGGGAGACATCCAGAGACCCAGTACTTC. Protein product: CASSLFNGRHPETQYF.

This chain connects TRBV6-5 to TRBJ1-1; 10 bases agree with TRBD1. The CDR3 is made up of 14 amino acids. With V trimmed by 5 bases and J by 3 bases, 3 bases remained unmatched. Looked up from germline, CDR1 is MNHEY and CDR2 is SVGAGI. Written as DNA, the CDR3 is TGTGCCAGCAGTCGACAGGGGGCCCACACTGAAGCTTTCTTT. It yields the protein CASSRQGAHTEAFF.

The chain has TRBV25-1 and TRBJ2-7, with TRBD1 identical over 11 bases. Germline CDR1 reads MGHDK; CDR2 reads SYGVNS. The CDR3 contains 16 residues. J was trimmed by 3 bases and V by 0 bases; bases with no gene match: 4. The CDR3 region is CASSEYGQGAHYEQYF. In DNA form, the CDR3 reads TGTGCCAGCAGTGAATACGGACAGGGGGCCCACTACGAGCAGTACTTC.

This chain links TRBV19 with TRBJ2-3; D is tentatively TRBD1 or TRBD2 (5 bases each). This CDR3 spans 15 amino acids. Deletions cut 3 bases from V and 0 bases from J, with 10 bases between. Germline V CDR1 and CDR2: LNHDA, SQIVND (reference sequence). The CDR3 region has the DNA TGTGCCAGTAGTATGGGGGAGTCTAGCACAGATACGCAGTATTTT. This gives the protein CASSMGESSTDTQYF.

The chain carries TRBV7-2 and TRBJ1-2; D uncertain. V lost 1 base to trimming and J lost 4 bases, with 10 bases between them. The germline CDR1 and CDR2 sequences are SGHTA and FQGNSA. The CDR3 has 14 amino acids. The CDR3 here is CASSLEVGAYGYTF. In nucleotides, the CDR3 is TGTGCCAGCAGCTTAGAAGTGGGTGCCTATGGCTACACCTTC.

A note on this clone: The sample contains more than one DNA sequence encoding this CDR3. The chain uses TRBV5-1 and TRBJ2-7; 11 bases fit TRBD1. This CDR3 comprises 15 residues. Per germline, CDR1 SGHRS and CDR2 YFSETQ. Trimming cost V 1 base and J 4 bases; bases outside gene matches: 4. In DNA, the CDR3 is TGCGCCAGCAGCTTGAGTGGGACAGGGGGTTACGAGCAGTACTTC. Translation: CASSLSGTGGYEQYF. The full variable domain, completed using reference TRBV5-1 and TRBJ2-7, is KAGVTQTPRYLIKTRGQQVTLSCSPISGHRSVSWYQQTPGQGLQFLFEYFSETQRNKGNFPGRFSGRQFSNSRSEMNVSTLELGDSALYLCASSLSGTGGYEQYFGPGTRLTVT.

This rearrangement joins TRBV19 to TRBJ2-7, with 7 nucleotides matching TRBD1. The CDR3 loop spans 15 amino acids. V gave up 5 bases and J gave up 0 bases; unmatched junction bases: 7. The germline V gene encodes CDR1 LNHDA and CDR2 SQIVND (reference sequence). The CDR3 spells CASSPAWDSSYEQYF. CDR3 bases: TGTGCCAGTAGTCCTGCCTGGGACAGCTCCTACGAGCAGTACTTC.

V usage is TRBV6-6 and J usage is TRBJ1-5; the D is unclear. Germline V gives CDR1 MNHNY, CDR2 SVGAGI (reference sequence). There are 16 residues in the CDR3. Deletions cut 4 bases from V and 3 bases from J, with 16 bases between. The CDR3 nucleotides are TGTGCCAGCAGTTTAGAGCAGAGCCTTGCCAATCAGCCCCAGCATTTT. The encoded protein is CASSLEQSLANQPQHF.

This rearrangement joins TRBV28 to TRBJ1-2; D unclear. This CDR3 is built from 15 residues. V was shortened by 5 bases and J by 3 bases, with 16 bases between the two germline ends. CDR1 is MDHEN and CDR2 is SYDVKM in the germline V gene. The CDR3 bases are TGTGCCAGCAGTCCGGGTGGGGAAGGTTACTATGGCTACACCTTC. Translation: CASSPGGEGYYGYTF.